Sequencing of this T cell receptor (beta chain) was carried out in a study of CD8 T cells in ankylosing spondylitis (dated by TCRdb to the late 2010s). Regarding the complete study: The study set out to find disease-linked TCR variants by profiling T cell receptor beta repertoires in ankylosing spondylitis patients and healthy donors. In total, the full study cohort was made up of about 110 healthy donors and 25 ankylosing spondylitis patients. Peripheral blood samples were taken, and synovial fluid was additionally collected from ankylosing spondylitis patients. Study-wide findings and limitations: A TCR beta motif of eight highly homologous amino acid variants appeared characteristic of blood from ankylosing spondylitis patients. Significant enrichment of the disease-linked clones was reported in matched synovial fluid samples from ankylosing spondylitis patients. A CD8+ phenotype was shown by the disease-linked clones, which were found at relatively low frequencies in peripheral blood. Some motif variants were previously reported in synovial fluid and blood of reactive arthritis patients, suggesting common disease-initiation mechanisms.

Sequencing used an Illumina HiSeq 2500. TCR beta libraries were prepared by quantitative 5'-RACE with molecular barcodes. Per the source publication's procedure: A new computational method, built on a probabilistic model of VDJ rearrangement, was used to identify disease-linked TCR variants. TCRdb redid the processing of the public reads, applying fastp at Q25 and MiXCR, and retained in-frame beta chains. Rows merge per CDR3 protein into single entries with the most common DNA and genes. The V and J calls here are based on TCRdb, not the publication. Within this sample are 700,000 to 1,000,000 distinct CDR3 sequences, with 12% of them counted one time only. Roughly 0.51% of the sample goes to the ten largest clones. Deletion took 0 bases off V and 2 bases off J, with a span of 9 bases between the germline ends. From the cysteine up to the phenylalanine, the CDR3 has a length of 14 residues. Here the CDR3 DNA is all that survives: 42 bases in frame from base 1. CDR1 DFQATT and CDR2 SNEGSKA were looked up in the germline V gene (reference sequence).

In this sample, this clonotype turned up many times. Which antigen it targets is not known. No base quality values were provided; no much bigger clone lies one nucleotide off. This receptor was taken from a male donor with ankylosing spondylitis. The V and J segments used are TRBV20-1 and TRBJ2-3; no D gene can be assigned with confidence. The sequenced sample consisted of blood, either unsorted or a sorted T cell fraction (not recorded which). The CDR3 in this case is CSAREARVTDTQYF. The nucleotide sequence is TGCAGTGCTAGAGAGGCCCGGGTCACAGATACGCAGTATTTT.